The present T cell receptor beta chain was sequenced within a study of blood T cell repertoires in COVID-19. Overall study: COVID-19 samples collected from the United States, Italy and Spain covered acute and convalescent phases. T cells, B-cell-depleted T cells, or PBMCs provided the cDNA or gDNA that served as material.

There are a few counts of this clone. Source study methods: How many nucleated cells were present was estimated from reference gene primer amplification. The protocol was immunoSEQ multiplex PCR, while the TCRdb copy is restricted to in-frame clones and leaves out a portion. The V and J calls and clone size are taken from that table; D and trimming were inferred from the DNA. The data contain fewer than 90,000 clones, about two thirds of them singletons. CDR3 length equals 10 residues. Between the trimmed V and J ends, which lost 5 bases and 3 bases, there was a span of 3 bases. Germline V gene data show CDR1 as DFQATT and CDR2 as SNEGSKA (reference sequence).

The rearrangement uses TRBV20-1 and TRBJ2-3; the D is unclear. This sequence originates from a woman of 80 years or more with acute or convalescent COVID-19. The specimen was peripheral blood. CDR3 in amino acids: CSAETDTQYF. The CDR3 nucleotides are TGCAGTGCTGAGACAGATACGCAGTATTTT.